These 10 T cell receptor beta chains came from one sample sequenced in a study of response to subunit inactivated influenza vaccine. MiXCR, applied by TCRdb to the RT-PCR reads, yields one record per CDR3 protein. The repertoire holds 560,000 or so distinct CDR3 sequences, 7.6% seen once, with over 10% in the top ten. The source material was PBMCs from blood, sampled about 23 months after vaccination. The receptors here all came from a man between 50 and 69 years old who received an inactivated influenza vaccine.

V usage is TRBV28 and J usage is TRBJ2-5; no definite D call. The CDR3 totals 12 residues. CDR1 and CDR2 (germline): MDHEN, SYDVKM. The ends were cut back, 10 bases at V and 1 base at J, with 10 bases in the middle. The CDR3 coding sequence is TGTGCCACCGTCGGGTTCCAAGAGACCCAGTACTTC. It specifies CATVGFQETQYF.

This clonotype was seen many times. The rearrangement uses TRBV28 and TRBJ2-1, with 9 bases that match TRBD1. V shed 6 bases, J shed 1 base, and the junction held 7 bases outside the gene matches. CDR1 MDHEN and CDR2 SYDVKM come from the germline V gene. The CDR3 consists of 16 residues. Here the CDR3 reads CASSRGTGWSYNEQFF. The CDR3 DNA follows: TGTGCCAGCAGCCGGGGGACAGGGTGGTCCTACAATGAGCAGTTCTTC.

This clonotype was detected ten times or more. CDR3 residues: CSVDRRRGNYGYTF. The CDR3 DNA reads as TGCAGCGTTGACCGACGCAGGGGGAACTATGGCTACACCTTC. The V call is TRBV29-1, the J call TRBJ1-2; 7 positions match TRBD1. Germline assignment: CDR1 SQVTM and CDR2 ANQGSEA. Trimming cost V 3 bases and J 2 bases; bases outside gene matches: 6. This CDR3 contains 14 residues.

This clonotype has just a few counts. The chain carries TRBV28 and TRBJ2-7; maybe TRBD2 (5 bases). Germline CDR1 MDHEN, CDR2 SYDVKM. The V end was cut by 2 bases, the J end by 6 bases, with 17 bases between. This CDR3 region has 15 residues. CDR3 nucleotides: TGTGCCAGCAGTTTAGACTCGGGGAAGTCTGGCGAGCAGTACTTC. Translating it yields CASSLDSGKSGEQYF.

This clonotype was recorded a few times. The chain carries TRBV5-1 and TRBJ1-2; a possible D gene is TRBD1 (6 bases). The CDR3 is made up of 15 amino acids. Trimming shortened V by 0 bases and J by 4 bases, and 13 bases separated the two germline ends. Germline-derived CDR1 and CDR2 are SGHRS and YFSETQ. The CDR3 reads CASSLDSGASYGYTF. The CDR3 DNA reads as TGCGCCAGCAGCTTGGATTCGGGGGCAAGCTATGGCTACACCTTC.

This clonotype has just a few counts. The rearrangement uses TRBV11-2 and TRBJ2-1, with a weak D call TRBD2 (6 bases). This CDR3 contains 15 residues. Germline V lookup: CDR1 SGHAT, CDR2 FQNNGV. The V end lost 5 bases, the J end lost 4 bases, and 15 bases lay between the germline ends. CDR3 in amino acids: CASSPWRGDYNEQFF. The CDR3, as DNA: TGTGCCAGCAGCCCCTGGCGGGGAGATTACAATGAGCAGTTCTTC.

This clonotype was seen many times. The chain combines TRBV4-2 with TRBJ2-1; 12 nucleotides agree with TRBD2. CDR1 is LGHNA and CDR2 is YNFKEQ in the germline V gene. V lost 0 bases to trimming and J lost 7 bases; unmatched junction nucleotides: 1. This CDR3 contains 15 residues. The CDR3 reads CASSQDLAGGNEQFF. CDR3 bases: TGTGCCAGCAGCCAAGATCTAGCGGGGGGGAATGAGCAGTTCTTC.

This clonotype has just a few counts. This rearrangement joins TRBV7-2 to TRBJ1-1; D is possibly TRBD1 (6 bases). Germline V gives CDR1 SGHTA, CDR2 FQGNSA. V was cut by 7 bases and J by 4 bases, with 16 bases left in between. The length of the CDR3 is 14 residues. CDR3 DNA: TGTGCCAGCACCTCGGCGGGGGGGCTCACTGAAGCTTTCTTT. Translating it yields CASTSAGGLTEAFF.

As for this clonotype: This could be a read error, since a much larger clone is one nucleotide away. The rearrangement joins TRBV20-1 to TRBJ2-1, with D perhaps matching TRBD2 (5 bases). There are 16 residues in the CDR3. Germline CDR1 is DFQATT and CDR2 is SNEGSKA (reference sequence). The V gene lost 2 bases and the J gene lost 4 bases, with 18 bases spanning the gap. This CDR3 reads CSARQIRRGDYNEQFF. CDR3 coding DNA: TGCAGTGCTAGACAAATTCGACGGGGAGATTACAATGAGCAGTTCTTC.

This clonotype occurred a few times. The gene calls are TRBV5-1 and TRBJ2-2, with D uncertain. Trimming removed 2 bases at V and 0 bases at J, with 8 bases between. CDR1 is SGHRS and CDR2 is YFSETQ in the germline V gene. This CDR3 region has 15 residues. The CDR3 DNA is TGCGCCAGCAGCTTTGGGCATTCGAACACCGGGGAGCTGTTTTTT. Translated, it gives CASSFGHSNTGELFF.